These T cell receptor beta chains were read from a single sample in a study of immune evolution from preneoplasia to lung adenocarcinoma. Generated by immunoSEQ multiplex PCR, the TCRdb table keeps only in-frame clones and is missing some. Among some 14,000 clones listed, 80% were seen once. Sequencing used FFPE minimally invasive lung adenocarcinoma tissue. The receptors stem from a person between 65 and 79 years old with lung adenocarcinoma. Both conserved end residues are part of each CDR3. D genes are given only for firm matches. Size values are once, few and many counts, or a class for expanded clones, and some rows have none.

j_call clone_size v_call d_call cdr3_aa cdr3_nt
TRBJ2-1 . TRBV11-2 TRBD2 CASSLSGRAPEQFF TGTGCCAGCAGCTTGAGCGGGAGGGCCCCTGAGCAGTTCTTC
TRBJ2-7 . TRBV6-1 . CASSDGLADYEQYF TGTGCCAGCAGTGATGGTCTAGCAGACTACGAGCAGTACTTC
TRBJ1-4 . TRBV29-1 TRBD1 CSVQGATNEKLFF TGCAGCGTCCAGGGGGCGACTAATGAAAAACTGTTTTTT
TRBJ2-6 . TRBV7-9 . CATYPSSGANVLTF TGTGCCACCTACCCCAGCTCTGGGGCCAACGTCCTGACTTTC
TRBJ1-2 . TRBV28 TRBD1 CASSPRGRSGGYTF TGTGCCAGCAGTCCGAGGGGGCGCAGCGGTGGCTACACCTTC
TRBJ2-7 . TRBV28 . CASSLWRPNYEQYF TGTGCCAGCAGTTTATGGCGGCCGAACTACGAGCAGTACTTC
TRBJ1-2 . TRBV9 . CASRGANYGYTF TGTGCCAGCAGGGGCGCCAACTATGGCTACACCTTC
TRBJ2-7 . TRBV11-3 TRBD1 CASSPRGTAYEQYF TGTGCCAGCAGCCCACGTGGGACAGCCTACGAGCAGTACTTC
TRBJ1-2 . TRBV7-9 . CASSTSNGANF TGTGCCAGCAGCACCTCCAATGGGGCCAACTTC
TRBJ1-4 . TRBV11-3 TRBD1 CASSPGTGDYNEKLFF TGTGCCAGCAGCCCCGGGACAGGCGATTATAATGAAAAACTGTTTTTT
TRBJ2-7 . TRBV2 . CASSELSFSYEQYF TGTGCCAGCAGTGAACTGAGTTTTTCCTACGAGCAGTACTTC
TRBJ1-2 once TRBV6-1 . CASSEKWDGYTF TGTGCCAGCAGTGAAAAGTGGGATGGCTACACCTTC
TRBJ1-3 few TRBV28 TRBD1 CASTSGTGVGNTIYF TGTGCCAGCACTTCCGGGACAGGGGTCGGAAACACCATATATTTT
TRBJ2-3 . TRBV10-1 . CASSRIFTDTQYF TGCGCCAGCAGTCGGATTTTCACAGATACGCAGTATTTT
TRBJ2-5 few TRBV11-2 TRBD2 CASSFGTSRNQETQYF TGTGCCAGCAGCTTTGGGACTAGCAGAAACCAAGAGACCCAGTACTTC
TRBJ2-2 few TRBV5-6 . CASSLADRGELFF TGTGCCAGCAGCTTGGCTGATCGCGGGGAGCTGTTTTTT
TRBJ2-5 . TRBV30 . CAWSSPHGQETQYF TGTGCCTGGAGTTCCCCCCACGGACAAGAGACCCAGTACTTC
TRBJ1-2 . TRBV5-4 TRBD1 CASSRGTGDHYGYTF TGTGCCAGCAGCCGTGGGACAGGGGATCACTATGGCTACACCTTC
TRBJ2-1 . TRBV18 TRBD2 CASSPILAGGDNEQFF TGTGCCAGCTCACCGATACTAGCGGGAGGGGACAATGAGCAGTTCTTC
TRBJ1-5 . TRBV12-5 . CASGFGIDQPQHF TGTGCTAGTGGTTTTGGGATCGATCAGCCCCAGCATTTT